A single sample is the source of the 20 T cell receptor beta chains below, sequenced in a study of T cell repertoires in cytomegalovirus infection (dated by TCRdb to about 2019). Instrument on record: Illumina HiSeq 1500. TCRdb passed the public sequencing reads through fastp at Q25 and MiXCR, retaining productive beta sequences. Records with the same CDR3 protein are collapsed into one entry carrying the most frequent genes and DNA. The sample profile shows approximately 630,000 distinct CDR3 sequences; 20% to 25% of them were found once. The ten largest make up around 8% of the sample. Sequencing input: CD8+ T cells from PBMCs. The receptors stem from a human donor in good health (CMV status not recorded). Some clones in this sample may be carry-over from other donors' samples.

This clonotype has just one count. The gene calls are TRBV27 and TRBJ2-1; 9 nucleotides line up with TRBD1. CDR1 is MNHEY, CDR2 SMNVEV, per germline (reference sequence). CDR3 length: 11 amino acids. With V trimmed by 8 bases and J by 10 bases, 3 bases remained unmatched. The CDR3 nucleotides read TGTGCCAGCGGCACAGGGGGCGAGCAGTTCTTC. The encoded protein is CASGTGGEQFF.

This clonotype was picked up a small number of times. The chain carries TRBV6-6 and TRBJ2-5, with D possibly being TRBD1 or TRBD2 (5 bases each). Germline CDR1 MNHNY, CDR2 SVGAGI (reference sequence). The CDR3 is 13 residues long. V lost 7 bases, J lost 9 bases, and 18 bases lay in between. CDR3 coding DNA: TGTGCCAGCACCTGGGACGGTGATGGTTCCCAGTACTTC. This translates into CASTWDGDGSQYF.

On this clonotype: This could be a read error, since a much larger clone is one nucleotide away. The CDR3 bases are TGTGCCGGCAGCTTTCCTGACCGAGGGTTGGCGGAGACCCAGTACTTC. This encodes CAGSFPDRGLAETQYF. The chain combines TRBV7-6 with TRBJ2-5, with a tentative D call TRBD2 (5 bases). The CDR3 totals 16 residues. The germline CDR1 and CDR2 sequences are SGHVS and FNYEAQ.

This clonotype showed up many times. This chain's CDR3 is CASSDLGQDIQETQYF. The CDR3 bases are TGTGCCAGCAGCGACTTGGGACAGGATATCCAAGAGACCCAGTACTTC. The chain has TRBV7-9 and TRBJ2-5, with TRBD1 matching over 8 bases. Trimming took 5 bases from V and 1 from J; bases not matched to a gene: 9. The CDR3 loop spans 16 amino acids. Germline V gives CDR1 SEHNR, CDR2 FQNEAQ (reference sequence).

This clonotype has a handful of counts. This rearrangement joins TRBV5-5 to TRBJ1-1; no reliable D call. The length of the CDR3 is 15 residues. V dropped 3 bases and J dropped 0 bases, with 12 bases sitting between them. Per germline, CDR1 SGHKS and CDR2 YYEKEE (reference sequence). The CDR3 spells CASSSRGSMNTEAFF. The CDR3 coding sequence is TGTGCCAGCAGCTCACGTGGGTCCATGAACACTGAAGCTTTCTTT.

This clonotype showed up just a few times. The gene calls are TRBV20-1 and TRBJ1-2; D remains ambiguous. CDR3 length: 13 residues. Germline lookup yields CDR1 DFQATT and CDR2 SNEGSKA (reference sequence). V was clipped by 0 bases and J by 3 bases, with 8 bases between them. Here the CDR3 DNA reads TGCAGTGCTAGAGATATGGCAGACTATGGCTACACCTTC. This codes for CSARDMADYGYTF.

CDR3 nucleotide sequence: TGTGCCAGCAGTTACTCGACCTACGAGCAGTACTTC. As protein: CASSYSTYEQYF. The V gene is TRBV6-6, the J gene TRBJ2-7; the D is unclear. Germline V lookup: CDR1 MNHNY, CDR2 SVGAGI (reference sequence). This CDR3 comprises 12 residues. The V gene lost 0 bases and the J gene lost 2 bases, with 2 bases spanning the gap.

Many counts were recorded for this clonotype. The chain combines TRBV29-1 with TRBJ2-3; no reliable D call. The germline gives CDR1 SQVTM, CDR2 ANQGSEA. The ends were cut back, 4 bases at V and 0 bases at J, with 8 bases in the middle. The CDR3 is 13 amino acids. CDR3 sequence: CSVAGSSTDTQYF. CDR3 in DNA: TGCAGCGTTGCGGGCTCGAGCACAGATACGCAGTATTTT.

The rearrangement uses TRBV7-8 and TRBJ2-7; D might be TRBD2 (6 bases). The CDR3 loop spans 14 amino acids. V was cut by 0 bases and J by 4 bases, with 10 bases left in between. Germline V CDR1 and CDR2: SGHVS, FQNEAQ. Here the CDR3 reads CASSLAGLIYEQYF. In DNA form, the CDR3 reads TGTGCCAGCAGCTTAGCGGGACTTATTTACGAGCAGTACTTC.

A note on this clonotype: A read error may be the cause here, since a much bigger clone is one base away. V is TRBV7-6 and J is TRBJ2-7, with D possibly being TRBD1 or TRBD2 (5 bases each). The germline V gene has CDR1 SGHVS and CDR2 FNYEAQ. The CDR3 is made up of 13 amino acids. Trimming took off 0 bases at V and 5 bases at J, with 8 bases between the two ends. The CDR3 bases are TGTGCCAGCAGCTTAGCGCAGGGAGACGAGCAGTACGTC. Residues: CASSLAQGDEQYV.

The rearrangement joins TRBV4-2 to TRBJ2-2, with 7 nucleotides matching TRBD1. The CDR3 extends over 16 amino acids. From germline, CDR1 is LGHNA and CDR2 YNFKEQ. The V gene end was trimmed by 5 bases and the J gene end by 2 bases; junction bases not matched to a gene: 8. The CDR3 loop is CASSGSNRGNTGELFF. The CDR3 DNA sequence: TGTGCCAGCAGCGGCTCGAACAGGGGAAACACCGGGGAGCTGTTTTTT.

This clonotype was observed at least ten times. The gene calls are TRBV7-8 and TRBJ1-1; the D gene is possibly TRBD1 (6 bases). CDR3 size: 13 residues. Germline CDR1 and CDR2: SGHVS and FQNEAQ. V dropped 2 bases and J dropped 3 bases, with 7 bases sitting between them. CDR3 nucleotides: TGTGCCAGCAGCTTACAGGGGTACACTGAAGCTTTCTTT. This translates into CASSLQGYTEAFF.

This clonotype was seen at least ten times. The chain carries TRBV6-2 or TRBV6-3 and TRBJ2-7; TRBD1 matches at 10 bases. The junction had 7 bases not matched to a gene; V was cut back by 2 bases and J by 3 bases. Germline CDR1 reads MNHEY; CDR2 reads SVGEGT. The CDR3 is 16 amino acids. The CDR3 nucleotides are TGTGCCAGCAGTTACGTCGGGACAGGGGAACACTACGAGCAGTACGTC. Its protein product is CASSYVGTGEHYEQYV.

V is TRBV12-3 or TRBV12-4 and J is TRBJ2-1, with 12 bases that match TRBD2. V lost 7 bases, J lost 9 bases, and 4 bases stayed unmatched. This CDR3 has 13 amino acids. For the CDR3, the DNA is TGTGCCAGCATTCTAGCGGGGGGGCGTGAGCAGTTCTTC. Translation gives CASILAGGREQFF.

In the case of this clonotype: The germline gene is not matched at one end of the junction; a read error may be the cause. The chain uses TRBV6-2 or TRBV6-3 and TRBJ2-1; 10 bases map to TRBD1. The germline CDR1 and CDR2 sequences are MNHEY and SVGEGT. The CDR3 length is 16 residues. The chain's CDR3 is CASSFPDRGSCNEQFF. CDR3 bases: TGTGCCAGCAGTTTCCCGGACAGGGGGTCCTGCAATGAGCAGTTCTTC.

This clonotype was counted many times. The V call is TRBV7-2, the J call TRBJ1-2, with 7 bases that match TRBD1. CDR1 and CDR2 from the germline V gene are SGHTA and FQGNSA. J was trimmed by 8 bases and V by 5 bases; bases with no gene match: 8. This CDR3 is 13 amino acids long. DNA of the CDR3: TGTGCCAGCAGCCCAGGGGACAGTCCAGGCTACACCTTC. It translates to CASSPGDSPGYTF.

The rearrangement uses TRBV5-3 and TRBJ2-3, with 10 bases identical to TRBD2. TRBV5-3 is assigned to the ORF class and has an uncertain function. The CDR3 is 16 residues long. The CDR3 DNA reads TGTGTCAGCAGCTTCGTAGCGGGGGGAAGCACAGATACGCAGTATTTT. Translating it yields CVSSFVAGGSTDTQYF.

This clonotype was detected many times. The CDR3 is CASSPASGTYNEQFF. CDR3 coding DNA: TGTGCCAGCAGCCCCGCCAGCGGGACCTACAATGAGCAGTTCTTC. The chain has TRBV7-6 and TRBJ2-1, with 7 bases fitting TRBD2. Germline V gene lookup returns CDR1 SGHVS and CDR2 FNYEAQ. The CDR3 covers 15 residues. The V and J ends lost 5 bases and 2 bases, in that order; junction bases with no gene match: 6. Looking up the rest from reference TRBV7-6 and TRBJ2-1 gives the full variable domain: GAGVSQSPRYKVTKRGQDVALRCDPISGHVSLYWYRQALGQGPEFLTYFNYEAQQDKSGLPNDRFSAERPEGSISTLTIQRTEQRDSAMYRCASSPASGTYNEQFFGPGTRLTVL.

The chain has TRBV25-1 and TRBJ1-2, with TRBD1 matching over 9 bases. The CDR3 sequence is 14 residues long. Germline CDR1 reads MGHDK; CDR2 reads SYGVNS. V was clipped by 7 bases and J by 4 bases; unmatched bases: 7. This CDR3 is CASTSGTGSYGYTF. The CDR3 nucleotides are TGTGCCAGCACATCCGGGACAGGGAGCTATGGCTACACCTTC.

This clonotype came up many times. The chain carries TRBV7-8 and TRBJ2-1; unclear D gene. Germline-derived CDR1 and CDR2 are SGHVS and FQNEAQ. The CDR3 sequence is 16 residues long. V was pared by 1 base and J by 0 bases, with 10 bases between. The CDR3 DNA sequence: TGTGCCAGCAGCTTAGTTCCGCCCGACTCCTACAATGAGCAGTTCTTC. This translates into CASSLVPPDSYNEQFF.